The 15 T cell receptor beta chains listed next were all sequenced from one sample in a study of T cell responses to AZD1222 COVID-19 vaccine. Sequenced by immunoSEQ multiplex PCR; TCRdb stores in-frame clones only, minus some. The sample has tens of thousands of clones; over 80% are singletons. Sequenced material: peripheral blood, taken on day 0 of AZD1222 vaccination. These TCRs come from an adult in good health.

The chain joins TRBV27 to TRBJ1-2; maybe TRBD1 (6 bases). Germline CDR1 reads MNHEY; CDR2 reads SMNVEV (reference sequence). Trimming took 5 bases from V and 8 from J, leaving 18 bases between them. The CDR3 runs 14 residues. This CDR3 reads CASSPGGPREGYTF. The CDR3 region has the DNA TGTGCCAGCAGTCCGGGGGGGCCTCGAGAAGGCTACACCTTC.

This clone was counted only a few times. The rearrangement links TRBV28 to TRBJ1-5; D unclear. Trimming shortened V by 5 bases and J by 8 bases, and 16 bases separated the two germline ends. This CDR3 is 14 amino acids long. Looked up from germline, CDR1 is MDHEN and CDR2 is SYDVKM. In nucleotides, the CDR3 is TGTGCCAGCAGTCCCCGCTCCGGGTGGGAGCCCCAGCATTTT. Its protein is CASSPRSGWEPQHF.

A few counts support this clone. CDR3 in DNA: TGTGCCAGCACCTTAAATAGCAATCAGCCCCAGCATTTT. This gives the protein CASTLNSNQPQHF. V usage is TRBV12-3 or TRBV12-4 and J usage is TRBJ1-5; D gene uncertain. This CDR3 comprises 13 residues. V lost 7 bases and J 0 bases, leaving 7 bases between the germline ends.

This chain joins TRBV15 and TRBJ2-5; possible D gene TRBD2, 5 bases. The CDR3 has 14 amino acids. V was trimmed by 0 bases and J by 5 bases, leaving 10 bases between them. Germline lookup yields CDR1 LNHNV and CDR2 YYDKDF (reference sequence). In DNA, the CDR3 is TGTGCCACCAGCAGAGATATCCCGGGGGAGACCCAGTACTTC. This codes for CATSRDIPGETQYF. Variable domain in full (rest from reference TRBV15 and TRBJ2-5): DAMVIQNPRYQVTQFGKPVTLSCSQTLNHNVMYWYQQKSSQAPKLLFHYYDKDFNNEADTPDNFQSRRPNTSFCFLDIRSPGLGDTAMYLCATSRDIPGETQYFGPGTRLLVL.

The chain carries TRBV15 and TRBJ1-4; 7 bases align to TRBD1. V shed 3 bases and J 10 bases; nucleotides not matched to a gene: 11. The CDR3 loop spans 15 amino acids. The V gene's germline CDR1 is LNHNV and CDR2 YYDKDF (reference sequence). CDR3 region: CATSSTGTARIKLFF. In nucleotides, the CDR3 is TGTGCCACCAGCAGTACGGGGACAGCGAGAATAAAACTGTTTTTT.

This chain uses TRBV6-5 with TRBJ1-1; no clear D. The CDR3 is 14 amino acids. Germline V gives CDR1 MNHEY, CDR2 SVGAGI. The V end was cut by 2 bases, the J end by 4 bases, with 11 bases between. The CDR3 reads CASSYGSWSTEAFF. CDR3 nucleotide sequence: TGTGCCAGCAGTTACGGCAGTTGGTCCACTGAAGCTTTCTTT.

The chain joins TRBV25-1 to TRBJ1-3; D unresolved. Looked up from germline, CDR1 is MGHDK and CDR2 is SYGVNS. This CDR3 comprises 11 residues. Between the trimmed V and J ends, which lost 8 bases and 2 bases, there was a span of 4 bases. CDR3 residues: CASATGNTIYF. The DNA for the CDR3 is TGTGCCAGCGCGACTGGAAACACCATATATTTT.

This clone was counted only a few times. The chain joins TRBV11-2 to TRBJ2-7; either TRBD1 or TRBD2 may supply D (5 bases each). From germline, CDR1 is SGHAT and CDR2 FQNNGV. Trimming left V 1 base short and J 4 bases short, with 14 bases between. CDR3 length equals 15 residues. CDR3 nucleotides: TGTGCCAGCAGCTTAGCGTGGGGGTCACAGTACGAGCAGTACTTC. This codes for CASSLAWGSQYEQYF.

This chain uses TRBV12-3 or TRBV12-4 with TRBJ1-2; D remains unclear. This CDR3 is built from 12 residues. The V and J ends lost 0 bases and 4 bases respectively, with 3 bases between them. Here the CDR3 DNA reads TGTGCCAGCAGTTTAGCTCTCTATGGCTACACCTTC. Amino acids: CASSLALYGYTF.

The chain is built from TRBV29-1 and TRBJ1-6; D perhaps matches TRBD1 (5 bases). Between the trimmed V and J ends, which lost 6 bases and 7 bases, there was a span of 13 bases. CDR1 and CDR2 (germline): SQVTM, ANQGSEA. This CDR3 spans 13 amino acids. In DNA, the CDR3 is TGCAGCGTGGGTGGGGGAGGCAATTCACCCCTCCACTTT. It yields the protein CSVGGGGNSPLHF.

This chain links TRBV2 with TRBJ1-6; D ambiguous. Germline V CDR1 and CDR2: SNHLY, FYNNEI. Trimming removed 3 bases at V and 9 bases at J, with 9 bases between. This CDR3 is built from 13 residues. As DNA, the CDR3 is TGTGCCAGCAGTGAGAGGCTGGGTTCACCCCTCCACTTT. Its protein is CASSERLGSPLHF.

CDR3 DNA: TGTGCCAGCAGCCCCACAACAGGGACCTATGGCTACACCTTC. Translation: CASSPTTGTYGYTF. The V and J genes are TRBV11-2 and TRBJ1-2; possible D gene TRBD1, 6 bases. This CDR3 spans 14 amino acids. V was pared by 5 bases and J by 4 bases, with 14 bases between. Germline V lookup: CDR1 SGHAT, CDR2 FQNNGV.

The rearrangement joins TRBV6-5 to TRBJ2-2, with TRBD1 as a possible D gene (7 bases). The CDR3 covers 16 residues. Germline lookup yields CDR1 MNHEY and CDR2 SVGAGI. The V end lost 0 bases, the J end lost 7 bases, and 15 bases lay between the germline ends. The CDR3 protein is CASSYSRRGQGGELFF. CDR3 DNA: TGTGCCAGCAGTTACTCGCGGAGGGGGCAGGGCGGGGAGCTGTTTTTT.

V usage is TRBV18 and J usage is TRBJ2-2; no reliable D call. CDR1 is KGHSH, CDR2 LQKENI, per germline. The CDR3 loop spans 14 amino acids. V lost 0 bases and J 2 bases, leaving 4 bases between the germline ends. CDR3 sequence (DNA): TGTGCCAGCTCACCACCAACAAACACCGGGGAGCTGTTTTTT. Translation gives CASSPPTNTGELFF. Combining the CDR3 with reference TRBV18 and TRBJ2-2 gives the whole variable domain NAGVMQNPRHLVRRRGQEARLRCSPMKGHSHVYWYRQLPEEGLKFMVYLQKENIIDESGMPKERFSAEFPKEGPSILRIQQVVRGDSAAYFCASSPPTNTGELFFGEGSRLTVL.

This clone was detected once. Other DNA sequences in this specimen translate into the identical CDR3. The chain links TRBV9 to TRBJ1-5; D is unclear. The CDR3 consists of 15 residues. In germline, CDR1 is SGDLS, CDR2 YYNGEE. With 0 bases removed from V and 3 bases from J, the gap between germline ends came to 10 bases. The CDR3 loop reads CASSVAGGYNQPQHF. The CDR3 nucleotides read TGTGCCAGCAGCGTAGCGGGCGGTTACAATCAGCCCCAGCATTTT.